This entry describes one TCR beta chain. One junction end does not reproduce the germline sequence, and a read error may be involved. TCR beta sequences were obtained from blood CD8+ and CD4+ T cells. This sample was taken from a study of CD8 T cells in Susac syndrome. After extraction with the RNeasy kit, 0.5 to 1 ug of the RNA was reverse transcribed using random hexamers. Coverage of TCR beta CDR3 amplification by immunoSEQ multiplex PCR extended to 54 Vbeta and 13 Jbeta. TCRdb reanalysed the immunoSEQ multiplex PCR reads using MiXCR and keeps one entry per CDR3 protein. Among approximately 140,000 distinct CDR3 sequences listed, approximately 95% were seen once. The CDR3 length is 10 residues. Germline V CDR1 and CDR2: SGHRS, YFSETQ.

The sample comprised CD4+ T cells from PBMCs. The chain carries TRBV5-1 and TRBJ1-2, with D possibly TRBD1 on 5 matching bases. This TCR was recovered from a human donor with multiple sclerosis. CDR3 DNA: TGCGCCACCGCAATCTGGGGGGGACGCTTC. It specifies CATAIWGGRF.